This T cell receptor (beta chain) was identified in a study of shared clonotypes between healthy human individuals. This CDR3 comprises 15 residues. The germline V gene encodes CDR1 MGHRA and CDR2 YSYEKL. V lost 0 bases, J lost 5 bases, and 13 bases lay in between. The data were produced by immunoSEQ multiplex PCR, yet TCRdb's version contains in-frame clones alone and is incomplete. The repertoire holds roughly 1 million clones, with around 78% as singletons. The clonotype comes from a man aged 18 to 29 in good health. Some clones in this sample may be carry-over from other donors' samples. V gene TRBV4-1 combines with J gene TRBJ1-1, with D possibly TRBD1 on 5 matching bases. Input material: memory CD4+ T cells from PBMCs. Subset: CD45RA-negative fraction. The CDR3, as DNA: TGCGCCAGCAGCCAAGAAGGGACGGGCCGGACTGAAGCTTTCTTT. Residues: CASSQEGTGRTEAFF.